This TCR beta chain was found in a study of blood T cell repertoires in COVID-19. Overall study: Sites in the United States, Italy and Spain provided acute and convalescent COVID-19 samples. PBMCs, B-cell-depleted T cells, or T cells provided the cDNA or gDNA that made up the material.

Profiling relied on immunoSEQ multiplex PCR, and the TCRdb table lists in-frame clones only, not all of them. Among around 90,000 clones listed, 85% were seen once. The CDR3 length is 14 residues. Trimming removed 1 base from V and 4 bases from J, with 11 bases in between. In germline, CDR1 is SGHRS, CDR2 YFSETQ. The TCR sequence derives from a woman in her 70s with active or convalescent COVID-19. Specimen: peripheral blood. The rearrangement joins TRBV5-1 to TRBJ1-1; D gene uncertain. The CDR3 bases are TGCGCCAGCAGCTTGCCGGGGTTTGGCACTGAAGCTTTCTTT. Translated, it gives CASSLPGFGTEAFF.